A single sample gave rise to the 22 T cell receptor beta chains below, sequenced in a study of OX40 agonist ivuxolimab in advanced cancers. Sequencing used immunoSEQ multiplex PCR; TCRdb keeps in-frame clones, though not all of them. The sample consists of about 37,000 clones, 92% of them appearing once. The specimen was CD4+ or CD8+ T cells sorted from blood, collected in a trial of the OX40 agonist ivuxolimab. These receptors were collected from an adult with an advanced solid tumor such as melanoma, head and neck, liver or kidney cancer.

This clone was detected only once. The chain employs TRBV9 and TRBJ2-4, with a tentative D call TRBD2 (6 bases). Trimming took off 1 base at V and 3 bases at J, with 17 bases between the two ends. The V gene's germline CDR1 is SGDLS and CDR2 YYNGEE. CDR3 length equals 17 residues. The CDR3 nucleotides are TGTGCCAGCAGCGTAAATCCGGCGGGGAGTGACAAAAACATTCAGTACTTC. Translating gives CASSVNPAGSDKNIQYF. The entire variable domain, with the rest obtained from reference TRBV9 and TRBJ2-4, is as follows: DSGVTQTPKHLITATGQRVTLRCSPRSGDLSVYWYQQSLDQGLQFLIQYYNGEERAKGNILERFSAQQFPDLHSELNLSSLELGDSALYFCASSVNPAGSDKNIQYFGAGTRLSVL.

The J gene is TRBJ2-7, the V gene TRBV20-1; D unclear. Trimming removed 0 bases at V and 3 bases at J, with 3 bases between. The CDR3 length is 11 residues. The germline gives CDR1 DFQATT, CDR2 SNEGSKA (reference sequence). The CDR3 spells CSAREDYEQYF. The DNA of the CDR3 is TGCAGTGCTAGAGAAGACTACGAGCAGTACTTC.

The chain combines TRBV25-1 with TRBJ1-1; D not certain. The ends were cut back, 6 bases at V and 1 base at J, with 3 bases in the middle. Germline V gives CDR1 MGHDK, CDR2 SYGVNS. The CDR3 is 11 amino acids. Here the CDR3 reads CASSGNTEAFF. CDR3 coding DNA: TGTGCCAGCAGCGGGAACACTGAAGCTTTCTTT.

The J gene is TRBJ2-7, the V gene TRBV7-2; 7 nucleotides agree with TRBD2. This CDR3 contains 15 residues. The J segment lost 2 bases and the V segment lost 5 bases, leaving 9 bases of the junction unmatched. CDR1 is SGHTA and CDR2 is FQGNSA in the germline V gene. The CDR3 bases are TGTGCCAGCAGCGAGGGACTATATCCTACCTACGAGCAGTACTTC. This translates into CASSEGLYPTYEQYF.

This clone has a single count. The J gene is TRBJ1-5, the V gene TRBV4-1; D gene ambiguous. CDR1 MGHRA and CDR2 YSYEKL come from the germline V gene. The CDR3 is 15 residues long. The V and J ends lost 0 bases and 1 base respectively, with 7 bases between them. In DNA form, the CDR3 reads TGCGCCAGCAGCCAAGACGGGCGGAGCAATCAGCCCCAGCATTTT. This codes for CASSQDGRSNQPQHF.

V is TRBV18 and J is TRBJ2-7, with D perhaps TRBD2 (5 bases). Germline V CDR1 and CDR2: KGHSH, LQKENI. Deletions cut 2 bases from V and 0 bases from J, with 11 bases between. The CDR3 runs 15 residues. CDR3 in amino acids: CASSPGWESSYEQYF. The CDR3, as DNA: TGTGCCAGCTCACCAGGGTGGGAGAGCTCCTACGAGCAGTACTTC.

For the CDR3, the DNA is TGTGCCAGCAGCTTCGCCGGGACTCTCTTCCCGGACTCCTACAATGAGCAGTTCTTC. Protein: CASSFAGTLFPDSYNEQFF. The rearrangement uses TRBV7-6 and TRBJ2-1; D perhaps matches TRBD2 (6 bases). Germline CDR1 and CDR2: SGHVS and FNYEAQ. This CDR3 is built from 19 residues. The V end lost 3 bases, the J end lost 0 bases, and 21 bases lay between the germline ends.

This rearrangement joins TRBV4-1 to TRBJ2-7; TRBD2 agrees at 7 bases. The CDR3 contains 12 residues. Per germline, CDR1 MGHRA and CDR2 YSYEKL. V lost 4 bases and J lost 6; bases outside the gene matches: 3. CDR3: CASSPRGVEQYF. The CDR3 region has the DNA TGCGCCAGCAGCCCCCGGGGGGTCGAGCAGTACTTC.

The V and J genes are TRBV29-1 and TRBJ2-1; 10 bases match TRBD2. This CDR3 is 15 amino acids long. V trimming: 3 bases; J trimming: 7 bases; junction bases outside the gene matches: 9. Germline V lookup: CDR1 SQVTM, CDR2 ANQGSEA. CDR3: CSVEAASGSQNEQFF. The CDR3 bases are TGCAGCGTTGAGGCGGCTAGCGGGAGTCAGAATGAGCAGTTCTTC.

The genes are TRBV5-6 and TRBJ2-2, with 12 nucleotides matching TRBD1. Germline V CDR1 and CDR2: SGHDT, YYEEEE. J was trimmed by 9 bases and V by 3 bases; bases with no gene match: 6. This CDR3 has 15 residues. CDR3: CASSYPGQGAWELFF. DNA for the CDR3: TGTGCCAGCAGCTATCCGGGACAGGGGGCGTGGGAGCTGTTTTTT.

The chain is built from TRBV7-4 and TRBJ2-5, with a weak D call TRBD2 (5 bases). This CDR3 has 15 residues. V gave up 5 bases and J gave up 0 bases, with 13 bases separating them. Looked up from germline, CDR1 is SGHVT and CDR2 is SQSDAQ. The chain's CDR3 is CASSPNGMYQETQYF. The DNA for the CDR3 is TGTGCCAGCAGCCCCAACGGGATGTACCAAGAGACCCAGTACTTC.

This chain links TRBV5-1 with TRBJ2-7, with D perhaps given as TRBD1 or TRBD2 (5 bases each). The V gene's germline CDR1 is SGHRS and CDR2 YFSETQ. The CDR3 totals 15 residues. The ends were cut back, 0 bases at V and 2 bases at J, with 12 bases in the middle. The CDR3 loop is CASSLGSGPAYEQYF. In DNA, the CDR3 is TGCGCCAGCAGCTTGGGGTCGGGGCCAGCCTACGAGCAGTACTTC.

The V gene is TRBV7-8, the J gene TRBJ2-2, with unresolved D. CDR1 SGHVS and CDR2 FQNEAQ come from the germline V gene. This CDR3 is built from 13 residues. Trimming removed 1 base at V and 1 base at J, with 1 base between. CDR3 in amino acids: CASSLGNTGELFF. The CDR3 DNA follows: TGTGCCAGCAGCTTAGGGAACACCGGGGAGCTGTTTTTT.

V and J are TRBV28 and TRBJ2-7, with D perhaps TRBD1 (6 bases). V lost 2 bases and J lost 2, with 13 bases in between. Germline lookup yields CDR1 MDHEN and CDR2 SYDVKM. CDR3 length: 15 residues. DNA of the CDR3: TGTGCCAGCAGTTTAAACCCAGGGGTCCCCTACGAGCAGTACTTC. Translated: CASSLNPGVPYEQYF.

This chain joins TRBV7-2 and TRBJ2-5, with 13 bases that match TRBD2. Germline trimming cut 4 bases from V and 8 bases from J; bases unmatched to any gene: 10. Germline V lookup: CDR1 SGHTA, CDR2 FQGNSA. CDR3 length equals 16 residues. DNA for the CDR3: TGTGCCAGCAGCTGGGAGACTAGCGGGGGGTATGGCACCCAGTACTTC. Residues: CASSWETSGGYGTQYF.

CDR3 nucleotide sequence: TGCGCCAGCAGCGCGCTTCCCCTCGGGAATGAGCAGTTCTTC. Its translation is CASSALPLGNEQFF. The chain employs TRBV4-3 and TRBJ2-1; no reliable D call. This CDR3 has 14 amino acids. Germline loops: CDR1 LGHNA, CDR2 YSLEER. Trimming stripped 5 bases from V and 7 bases from J, with 15 bases between.

This clone showed up just once. The V and J genes are TRBV6-5 and TRBJ2-6; D remains ambiguous. The CDR3 sequence is 14 residues long. V was shortened by 7 bases and J by 4 bases, with 11 bases between the two germline ends. The germline V gene encodes CDR1 MNHEY and CDR2 SVGAGI. Here the CDR3 DNA reads TGTGCCAGCACGGGCGTTGACGGGGCCAACGTCCTGACTTTC. Residues: CASTGVDGANVLTF.

This chain links TRBV27 with TRBJ1-5; no firm D call. CDR3 size: 13 residues. The germline V gene has CDR1 MNHEY and CDR2 SMNVEV (reference sequence). V was trimmed by 5 bases and J by 4 bases, leaving 9 bases between them. CDR3 bases: TGTGCCAGCAGTCTCCTGGGGAATCAGCCCCAGCATTTT. Its translation is CASSLLGNQPQHF.

This rearrangement joins TRBV19 to TRBJ2-3; D uncertain. V was pared by 3 bases and J by 4 bases, with 8 bases between. The CDR3 has 13 amino acids. Germline CDR1 and CDR2: LNHDA and SQIVND (reference sequence). CDR3 DNA: TGTGCCAGTAGTATTTGGCGCTCAGATACGCAGTATTTT. Residues: CASSIWRSDTQYF.

The gene calls are TRBV28 and TRBJ1-5, with D uncertain. The germline gives CDR1 MDHEN, CDR2 SYDVKM. Deletions cut 3 bases from V and 4 bases from J, with 7 bases between. This CDR3 contains 13 residues. The CDR3 reads CASSFYVNQPQHF. CDR3 nucleotides: TGTGCCAGCAGTTTTTATGTTAATCAGCCCCAGCATTTT.

The gene calls are TRBV28 and TRBJ2-5, with a weak D call TRBD1 (8 bases). This CDR3 is built from 13 residues. Trimming took 10 bases from V and 4 from J, leaving 16 bases between them. Germline CDR1 MDHEN, CDR2 SYDVKM. The CDR3 coding sequence is TGTGCCACCTTAACAGGGGGGGGAGAGACCCAGTACTTC. Encoded protein: CATLTGGGETQYF.

V usage is TRBV7-9 and J usage is TRBJ2-5; D might be TRBD2 (6 bases). The CDR3 spans 19 residues. Germline V lookup: CDR1 SEHNR, CDR2 FQNEAQ (reference sequence). V was shortened by 5 bases and J by 2 bases, with 27 bases between the two germline ends. The CDR3 nucleotides read TGTGCCAGCAGCCCAGAGGGGCCTATTATGGCGGGGTCTCAAGAGACCCAGTACTTC. Its protein is CASSPEGPIMAGSQETQYF.